The T cell receptor (beta chain) described here comes from a study of cytomegalovirus exposure and HLA in healthy donors (dated by TCRdb to 2017 to 2019). Background on the whole study: According to an earlier analysis of several hundred of the donors, about 179 million T cells yielded over 90 million unique TCR beta sequences and about 300 Gb of sequence data. Approximately 310 gigabases of sequencing data and some 85 million unique TCR sequences were included in an early release covering about 700 HLA-typed donors. Of the approximately 400 genotyped donors, approximately 83% fell in the genetic ancestry cluster associated with self-reported Caucasian donors. The aim of the study was to test whether cataloging public T cell receptors could identify signatures of past pathogen exposure. The study used immunosequencing to profile the T cell repertoires of under 700 subjects and linked those repertoires to cytomegalovirus serostatus. Besides the first cohort of under 700 subjects, a separate validation cohort made up of roughly 120 different subjects was used. To predict cytomegalovirus infection status, the study combined high-throughput TCR immunosequencing, statistical association of individual TCRs with disease status, and machine learning. In a later analysis, previously published TCR beta repertoires from 666 donors were re-analyzed and high-resolution HLA genotyping was added so that TCR occurrence patterns could be studied. Rather than drawing on any new phenotypic data, the later analysis identified candidate immune exposures from TCR beta sequences and the way those sequences occurred across donors. To decide whether each TCR beta V gene segment behaved as functional or pseudogenic, an earlier analysis of over 500 of the donors relied on high-throughput TCR beta sequencing. Donor age, sex, ethnicity and CMV serostatus were collected together with the repertoire data. In a later genetic analysis, genome-wide SNP genotypes for 398 of the 666 donors were used, and that subset was treated as a discovery cohort. All discovery cohort repertoires had been generated on a single sequencing platform. Class I and class II HLA loci were covered by the typing at four-digit resolution. The number of typed donors differed by locus: about 620-640 for A, B, C, DRB1 and DQB1; roughly 510 for DQA1; around 580 for DPA1; and about 470 for DPB1. About five DR-DQ haplotypes were treated as single units for association and clustering because of strong linkage in the cohort. Among over 350 genotyped donors of the cohort, an average of about 240,000 unique TCR beta nucleotide sequences were sequenced per donor, around a sixth of them non-productive. Summary of the overall study and its limitations: The 87-base-pair reads could not distinguish some IMGT-functional V segments, including TRBV6-2 and TRBV6-3, so those segments were excluded. An earlier analysis of 587 of the donors showed that most TCR beta V segments appeared in productive rearrangements either about 90% or about 30% of the time, which broadly matched IMGT annotations. Linkage disequilibrium might explain the correlated functional status among segregating V segments, but an unknown experimental factor could not be excluded. Most TCR sequences were observed very rarely across donors, whereas some public TCRs were present in many individuals. Strong co-occurrence of HLA alleles, especially DR and DQ, made assigning TCR associations to individual alleles difficult. In a later analysis, 16,951 TCR beta sequences were associated with specific HLA alleles at a false discovery rate of 0.05. Most CMV-associated TCR beta chains appeared to be HLA-restricted in a later analysis, and the HLA associations seemed to be driven largely by CMV exposure. Because counts were too low, about 15 rarely observed V segments, including chromosome 9 orphons, were left out of the earlier analysis of a few hundred of the donors. In both the original and validation cohorts, the classifier was reported to diagnose cytomegalovirus status with high specificity and sensitivity. A group of highly shared sequence variants was considered likely to be a technical artifact of the sequencing pipeline. Only TCR beta chains were sequenced in this cohort, and the absence of alpha or paired-chain data limited detectable features. A later analysis found that HLA-associated TCR beta chains were more clonally expanded and had lower generation probabilities than equally common non-associated chains. Presence/absence analyses assumed roughly uniform sequencing depth across donors, an assumption that may not hold. A later genetic analysis associated a missense DCLRE1C variant with V-gene and J-gene trimming of TCR beta chains, and an independent cohort replicated the association. Three of the identified cytomegalovirus-associated TCR beta chains were confirmed in vitro to be specific for cytomegalovirus antigens. A further reported finding was that TCR beta sequences accurately predicted the HLA-A and HLA-B alleles for most subjects in the first cohort. Compared with the roughly 710-donor mean, donors in an Asian-associated ancestry cluster had fewer N-insertions in productive TCRs, according to a later genetic analysis. The authors suggested that the approach could potentially be generalized to other disease states and immunological phenotypes. The study gave a list of under 200 TCR beta chains associated with cytomegalovirus. In a later analysis, TCR association rates were found to vary across HLA loci, with the most associated TCRs seen for DRB1 alleles and the fewest for HLA-C alleles. Because HLA typing was missing for some donors at each locus, association tests included only the typed subset. CMV serostatus was the only immune exposure information available for the cohort. A later analysis reported that several top co-occurrence clusters appeared linked to parvovirus B19, influenza, CMV and Epstein-Barr virus.

The library was prepared using the immunoSEQ multiplex PCR assay. A mixture of 60 forward primers for TCR Vbeta segments and 13 reverse primers for TCR Jbeta segments was used in the multiplex PCR. Amplification of the CDR3 region of rearranged TCR beta genes was performed with a multiplex PCR assay on genomic DNA. On the Illumina HiSeq System, the amplified TCR beta libraries were sequenced as 87-base-pair reads. The paper's data handling went like this. A later analysis tallied roughly 76 million unique TCR beta chains across the 660 or so repertoires, and about 10 million of those chains were shared by two or more donors. A nearest-neighbor algorithm error-corrected the raw reads and collapsed the reads into unique sequences, merging closely related sequences to remove PCR and sequencing errors. Alignment of CDR3 sequences to IMGT reference sequences was used to assign V, D and J gene segments. For a sequence to be retained, a match of at least six nucleotides was required to both a V gene segment and a J gene segment. Rearrangements were called productive when the CDR3 lacked stop codons and stayed in frame with V and J; all others were non-productive. Following IMGT convention, CDR3 was defined as the stretch from the second conserved V-encoded cysteine up to the conserved J-encoded phenylalanine. The earlier analysis of a few hundred of the donors excluded any sequence lacking an unambiguous match to a single V gene segment. In an earlier analysis of almost 600 of the donors, a V segment was called functional when productive rearrangements were above 56.7%, and segregating when the standard deviation between donors exceeded 5%. A statistical classification framework was developed to diagnose cytomegalovirus status using the catalog of TCR beta chain sequences. V and J gene assignment, in a later analysis, came from comparing TCR nucleotide sequences with IMGT/GENE-DB human TR gene sequences. A later analysis assigned CDR3 sequences and most-parsimonious VDJ recombination scenarios with the TCRdist pipeline. In a later analysis, each TCR beta chain was defined by its CDR3 amino acid sequence together with its V-gene family, and reads lacking a unique V-gene family were excluded. In a later analysis, approximately 590 highly shared, low-generation-probability nucleotide sequences were removed to address suspected cross-contamination and a sequencing artifact. In a later analysis, a clonal expansion index for each public chain was calculated from normalized within-repertoire ranks of inferred template counts. In a later analysis, generation probabilities were computed with a VDJ recombination model fitted to out-of-frame rearrangements, and the resulting probabilities were checked against IGoR. In a later analysis, hypergeometric tests were used to score TCR-TCR, TCR-HLA and TCR-CMV co-occurrence, with a repertoire-size bias correction applied to TCR pairs. A later analysis estimated false discovery rates by permuting HLA or CMV assignments 20 times. In a later analysis, co-occurring TCRs were grouped using DBSCAN, and TCRdist sequence similarity was added for clustering within HLA-allele-positive subsets. Repertoires with fewer than 30,000 or more than 120,000 public chains, plus five repertoires with anomalous nucleotide sharing, were excluded from co-occurrence clustering. The table was pulled from immuneACCESS by TCRdb, which kept in-frame rearrangements only. Such tables lose some clones; where checked, under half of the loss comes from unresolved V genes, and the rest has no known cause. The V and J calls and the clone size are those of that table, but D and trimming were determined from the DNA. For this sample the table gives about 51,000 clones, of which 81% were detected only once. The ten biggest clones cover 2% to 2.5% of the sample.

Comments on this clone: The antigen it binds to is not known. Base qualities are missing; no much larger clone stands one base away.

CDR1 and CDR2, looked up from the germline V gene (reference sequence), are SGHNT and YYREEE. The CDR3 goes from the cysteine to the phenylalanine over 15 residues. The entry retains the CDR3 DNA only, 45 bases that are in frame from base 1. Clipping removes 3 bases from V and 4 bases from J, with 4 as the unmatched junction base count. The cohort comprised hundreds of healthy bone marrow donors. All cohort members were sampled while nominally healthy, although unrecorded immune exposures were likely present. The donor was CMV seropositive and belonged to the group of over 250 seropositive cohort members. A peripheral blood sample was collected from each donor, and TCR beta sequencing was performed on peripheral blood mononuclear cells. Genomic DNA was extracted from the blood cell samples with the Qiagen DNeasy Blood Extraction Kit.

The sequence was collected from a boy aged 5-17 years in good health and CMV-seropositive. The sequence is built from TRBV5-4 and TRBJ1-1; TRBD1 fits 12 bases in the junction. The sequenced material came from PBMCs. The DNA reads as follows: TGTGCCAGCAGCTGGCCGGGACAGGGGGCCACTGAAGCTTTCTTT. This codes for CASSWPGQGATEAFF.